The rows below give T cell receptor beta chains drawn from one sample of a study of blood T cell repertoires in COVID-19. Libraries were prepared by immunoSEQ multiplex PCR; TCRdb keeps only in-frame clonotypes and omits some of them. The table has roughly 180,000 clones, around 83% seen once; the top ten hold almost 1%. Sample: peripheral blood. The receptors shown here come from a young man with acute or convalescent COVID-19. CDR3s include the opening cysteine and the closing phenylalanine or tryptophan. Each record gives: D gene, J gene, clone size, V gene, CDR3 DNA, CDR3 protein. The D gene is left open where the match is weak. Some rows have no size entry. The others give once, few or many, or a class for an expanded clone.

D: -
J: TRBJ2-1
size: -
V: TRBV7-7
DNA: TGTGCCAGCGGCCAGGGGAGAGCTAGCAATGAGCAGTTCTTC
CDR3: CASGQGRASNEQFF

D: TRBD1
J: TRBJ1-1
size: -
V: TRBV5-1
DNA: TGCGCCAGCAGCCCCAGGGACAGGGGGCTCACTGAAGCTTTCTTT
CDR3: CASSPRDRGLTEAFF

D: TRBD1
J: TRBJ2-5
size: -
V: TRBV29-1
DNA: TGCAGCGTTGATGGGGACAGGGGGGTACAAGAGACCCAGTACTTC
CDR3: CSVDGDRGVQETQYF

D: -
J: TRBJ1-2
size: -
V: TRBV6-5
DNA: TGTGCCAGCAGTTACTCATCCAGGGAACATGGCTACACCTTC
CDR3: CASSYSSREHGYTF

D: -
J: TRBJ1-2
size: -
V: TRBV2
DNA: TGTGCCAGCAGTGCAGGGCCCTATGGCTACACCTTC
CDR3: CASSAGPYGYTF

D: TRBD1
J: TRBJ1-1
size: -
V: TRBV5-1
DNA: TGCGCCAGCAGCTCCCTGACAGGGATGAACACTGAAGCTTTCTTT
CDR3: CASSSLTGMNTEAFF

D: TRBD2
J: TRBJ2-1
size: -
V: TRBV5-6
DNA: TGTGCCAGCAGCCTAGCGGGGGGATCTAATGAGCAGTTCTTC
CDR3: CASSLAGGSNEQFF

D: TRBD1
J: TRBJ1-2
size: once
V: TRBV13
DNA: TGTGCCAGCAGCCTCCCGACAGGGAACTATGGCTACACCTTC
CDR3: CASSLPTGNYGYTF

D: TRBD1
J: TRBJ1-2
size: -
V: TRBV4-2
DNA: TGTGCCAGCAGCCAACCGGGGGCAGGGGGCACATTCTATGGCTACACCTTC
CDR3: CASSQPGAGGTFYGYTF

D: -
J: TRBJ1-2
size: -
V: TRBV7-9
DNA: TGTGCCAGCAGCTTAGTTGGGGCAGGGAATGGCTACACCTTC
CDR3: CASSLVGAGNGYTF

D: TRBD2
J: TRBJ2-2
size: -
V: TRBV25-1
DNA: TGTGCCAGCAGTGCGGGACTACCAACCGGGGAGCTGTTTTTT
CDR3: CASSAGLPTGELFF

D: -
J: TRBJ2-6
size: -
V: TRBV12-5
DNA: TGTGCTAGTGGTTTGGTACAAGGGGTCTCTGGGGCCAACGTCCTGACTTTC
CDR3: CASGLVQGVSGANVLTF

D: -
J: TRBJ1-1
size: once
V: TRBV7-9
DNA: TGTGCCAGCAGCTTAATATTTGTGAACACTGAAGCTTTCTTT
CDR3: CASSLIFVNTEAFF

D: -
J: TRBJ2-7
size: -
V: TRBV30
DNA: TGTGCCTGGACCCCCGACAGCTTCTACGAGCAGTACTTC
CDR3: CAWTPDSFYEQYF

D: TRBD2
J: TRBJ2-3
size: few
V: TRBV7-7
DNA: TGTGCCAGCAGCTTAGGGCGGGGGGAAAGCACAGATACGCAGTATTTT
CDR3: CASSLGRGESTDTQYF

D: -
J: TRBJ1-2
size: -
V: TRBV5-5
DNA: TGTGCCAGCAGCTTGTTCGGAGGTGGCTACACCTTC
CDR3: CASSLFGGGYTF

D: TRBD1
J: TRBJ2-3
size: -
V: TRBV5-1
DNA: TGCGCCAGCAGCTTGGCCGGACAGGTTGAGGATACGCAGTATTTT
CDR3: CASSLAGQVEDTQYF

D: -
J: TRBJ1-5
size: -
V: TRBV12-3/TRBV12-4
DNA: TGTGCCAGCACCCGAGAGGGGGATCAGCCCCAGCATTTT
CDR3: CASTREGDQPQHF

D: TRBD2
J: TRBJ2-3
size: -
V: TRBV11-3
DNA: TGTGCCAGCAGCTTAGCACCGTTTACTAGCGGGGCCACAGATACGCAGTATTTT
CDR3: CASSLAPFTSGATDTQYF

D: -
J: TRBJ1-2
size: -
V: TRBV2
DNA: TGTGCCAGCAGTGCCGGACTTTATGGCTACACCTTC
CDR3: CASSAGLYGYTF

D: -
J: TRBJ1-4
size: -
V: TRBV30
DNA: TGTGCCTGGAGTAGCGGGGTTAGTAGTGAAAAACTGTTTTTT
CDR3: CAWSSGVSSEKLFF

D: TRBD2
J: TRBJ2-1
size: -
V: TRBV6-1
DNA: TGTGCCAGCAGTGATCCGGGACTAGCGGGGATTGAGCAGTTCTTC
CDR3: CASSDPGLAGIEQFF